This TCR beta chain was recorded in a study of cytomegalovirus exposure and HLA in healthy donors. General study findings and limits: A reported reduction in N-insertions relative to the approximately 670-donor mean was seen in an Asian-associated ancestry cluster in a later analysis. Earlier results showed most TCR beta V segments being productive about 87% or about 30% of the time.

About this clone: The antigen remains unidentified.

The PCR was carried out with 60 Vbeta primers and 13 Jbeta primers. Profiled with immunoSEQ multiplex PCR; TCRdb holds only in-frame clones, not every one. The repertoire includes some 140,000 clones, almost 80% of them detected once, and more than 0.95% sits in the top ten. Germline V gene lookup returns CDR1 LNHDA and CDR2 SQIVND (reference sequence). The CDR3 spans 15 residues. Unmatched junction bases numbered 3, after V lost 2 bases and J lost 8 bases. Sequenced material: PBMCs. The genes are TRBV19 and TRBJ1-6; 10 bases fit TRBD1. The receptor was isolated from a man aged 18 to 35 in good health and CMV-seronegative. The CDR3 region is CASSITGTGDSPLHF. CDR3 in DNA: TGTGCCAGTAGTATAACCGGGACAGGGGATTCACCCCTCCACTTT.